The 2 T cell receptor beta chains presented below share a single source sample, sequenced in a study of CD8+CD57+ T cells in acquired aplastic anemia. Template material for TCR beta VDJ and CDR3 profiling consisted of genomic DNA. TCRdb reprocessed the reads with MiXCR, giving one entry per CDR3 protein. This repertoire shows roughly 420,000 distinct CDR3 sequences, 55% to 75% found once; its top ten account for around 4%. Sequencing used sorted CD4+, CD8+, or CD8+CD57+ T cells (not recorded which) from PBMCs. These receptors originate from a human donor in good health, serving as a control.

As regards this clonotype: The junction departs from germline at one end; a sequencing error may be responsible. The gene calls are TRBV7-2 and TRBJ1-2; D possibly corresponds to TRBD1 (5 bases). The CDR3 runs to 14 residues. Germline V lookup: CDR1 SGHTA, CDR2 FQGNSA. The CDR3 loop reads CASSSDRSSRRHIF. The CDR3 DNA is TGTGCCAGCAGCTCAGACAGAAGTTCACGCCGCCACATTTTC.

The gene calls are TRBV10-3 and TRBJ1-1, with D possibly being TRBD1 (6 bases). With 4 bases removed from V and 4 bases from J, the gap between germline ends came to 13 bases. The CDR3 is 14 amino acids. CDR1 and CDR2 from the germline V gene are ENHRY and SYGVKD. CDR3 in amino acids: CAISGQGMSTEAFF. The CDR3 nucleotides read TGTGCCATCAGTGGGCAGGGGATGAGCACTGAAGCTTTCTTT.